What follows is one TCR beta chain and its context. Its cognate antigen is unknown. The sample is drawn from a study of T cell responses to AZD1222 COVID-19 vaccine. Overall study results and limits: Females outnumbered males among donors, who were mostly white British; clonal diversity was possibly underestimated. Targets within unmutated variant regions were reportedly found for nearly half of spike-specific TCRs. Repertoires were collected only later (after the peak T cell response had occurred).

This table comes from immunoSEQ multiplex PCR, and its TCRdb copy is limited to in-frame clones, with some not included. The sample records around 130,000 clones, 88% being singletons. Second-dose groups at about 4 or about 12 weeks were pooled. The CDR3 sequence is 13 residues long. Trimming left V 3 bases short and J 5 bases short, with 14 bases between. CDR1 is DFQATT and CDR2 is SNEGSKA in the germline V gene (reference sequence). This chain connects TRBV20-1 to TRBJ2-7; possibly TRBD1 for D (6 bases). The source of this sequence is an adult who received the AZD1222 COVID-19 vaccine. The sample was peripheral blood, taken 28 days after the second AZD1222 dose. The CDR3 nucleotides read TGCAGTGCTAGTCACTACAGGGATAACGAGCAGTACTTC. Residues: CSASHYRDNEQYF.